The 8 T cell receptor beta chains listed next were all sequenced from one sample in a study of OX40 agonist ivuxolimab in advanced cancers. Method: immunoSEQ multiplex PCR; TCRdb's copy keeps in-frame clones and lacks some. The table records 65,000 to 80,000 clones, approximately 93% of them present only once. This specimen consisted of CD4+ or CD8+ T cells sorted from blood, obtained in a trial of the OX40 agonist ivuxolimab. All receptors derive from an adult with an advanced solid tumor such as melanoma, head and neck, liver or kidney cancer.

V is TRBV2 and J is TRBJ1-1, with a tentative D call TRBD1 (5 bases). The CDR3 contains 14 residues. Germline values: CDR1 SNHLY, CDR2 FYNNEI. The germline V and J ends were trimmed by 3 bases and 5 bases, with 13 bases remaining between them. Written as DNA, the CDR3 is TGTGCCAGCAGTGAGTCAGGGTGGGGTACTGAAGCTTTCTTT. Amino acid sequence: CASSESGWGTEAFF.

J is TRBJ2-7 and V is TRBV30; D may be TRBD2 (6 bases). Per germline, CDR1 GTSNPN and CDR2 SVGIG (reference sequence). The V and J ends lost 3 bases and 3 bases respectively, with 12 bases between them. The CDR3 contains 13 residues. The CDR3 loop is CAWSGRGDYEQYF. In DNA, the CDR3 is TGTGCCTGGAGCGGGCGGGGAGACTACGAGCAGTACTTC.

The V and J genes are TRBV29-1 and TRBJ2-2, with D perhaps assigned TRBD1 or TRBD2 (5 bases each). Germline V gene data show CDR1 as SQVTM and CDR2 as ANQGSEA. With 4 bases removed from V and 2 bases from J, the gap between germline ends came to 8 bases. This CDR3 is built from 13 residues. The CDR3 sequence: CSVGDPNTGELFF. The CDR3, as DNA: TGCAGCGTTGGGGACCCCAACACCGGGGAGCTGTTTTTT.

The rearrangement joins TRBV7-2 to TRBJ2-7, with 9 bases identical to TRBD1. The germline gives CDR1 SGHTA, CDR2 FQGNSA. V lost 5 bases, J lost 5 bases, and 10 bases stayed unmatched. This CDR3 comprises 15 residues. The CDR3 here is CASSTTGTGFNEQYF. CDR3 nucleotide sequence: TGTGCCAGCAGCACTACCGGGACAGGGTTCAACGAGCAGTACTTC. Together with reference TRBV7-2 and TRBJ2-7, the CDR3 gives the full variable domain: GAGVSQSPSNKVTEKGKDVELRCDPISGHTALYWYRQSLGQGLEFLIYFQGNSAPDKSGLPSDRFSAERTGGSVSTLTIQRTQQEDSAVYLCASSTTGTGFNEQYFGPGTRLTVT.

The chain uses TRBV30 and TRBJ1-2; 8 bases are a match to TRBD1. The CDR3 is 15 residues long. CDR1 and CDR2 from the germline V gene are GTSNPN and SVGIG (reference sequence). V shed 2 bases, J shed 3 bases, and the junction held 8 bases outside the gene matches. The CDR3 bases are TGTGCCTGGAGTATCACCTCAGGGGGCCACTATGGCTACACCTTC. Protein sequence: CAWSITSGGHYGYTF.

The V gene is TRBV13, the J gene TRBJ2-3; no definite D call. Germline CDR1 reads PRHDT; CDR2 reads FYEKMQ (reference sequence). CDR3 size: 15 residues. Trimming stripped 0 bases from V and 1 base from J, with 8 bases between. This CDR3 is CASSLGGFGTDTQYF. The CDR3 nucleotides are TGTGCCAGCAGCTTAGGAGGTTTCGGCACAGATACGCAGTATTTT. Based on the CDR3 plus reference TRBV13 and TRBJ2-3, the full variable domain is AAGVIQSPRHLIKEKRETATLKCYPIPRHDTVYWYQQGPGQDPQFLISFYEKMQSDKGSIPDRFSAQQFSDYHSELNMSSLELGDSALYFCASSLGGFGTDTQYFGPGTRLTVL.

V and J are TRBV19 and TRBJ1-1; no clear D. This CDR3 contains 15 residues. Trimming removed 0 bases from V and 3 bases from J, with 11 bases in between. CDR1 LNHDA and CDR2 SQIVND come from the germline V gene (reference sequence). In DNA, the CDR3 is TGTGCCAGTAGTATAGATCATGCAGGTTACACTGAAGCTTTCTTT. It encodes CASSIDHAGYTEAFF.

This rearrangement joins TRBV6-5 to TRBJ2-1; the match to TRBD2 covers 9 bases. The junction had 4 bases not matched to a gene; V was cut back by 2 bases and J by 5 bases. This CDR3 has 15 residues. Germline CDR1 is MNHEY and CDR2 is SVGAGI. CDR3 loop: CASSYGRGGHNEQFF. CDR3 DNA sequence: TGTGCCAGCAGTTACGGGCGGGGGGGGCACAATGAGCAGTTCTTC.